A selection of T cell receptor beta chains follows, all from one sample in a study of blood T cell repertoires in COVID-19. Some clones are missing from TCRdb's copy, which holds only in-frame ones; the method was immunoSEQ multiplex PCR. The sample contains 200,000 or so clones, about 79% of which appear only once. The specimen sequenced was peripheral blood. Every receptor here comes from a human donor in a cohort sampled during active COVID-19. Each CDR3 is given with its conserved first and last residue. D genes are given only for firm matches. Not every row has a clone size; where given, it reads once, few, many or a size class.

TRBJ2-7,TRBD2,TRBV3-1/TRBV3-2,once,CASSQVASGRYEQYF,TGTGCCAGCAGCCAAGTGGCTAGCGGGCGCTACGAGCAGTACTTC
TRBJ2-7,TRBD2,TRBV14,.,CASSHAGRPAGYEQYF,TGTGCCAGCAGCCATGCCGGGAGGCCAGCGGGCTACGAGCAGTACTTC
TRBJ1-1,.,TRBV3-1/TRBV3-2,.,CASSRTDRHHTEAFF,TGTGCCAGCAGCCGCACGGACAGACACCACACTGAAGCTTTCTTT
TRBJ2-1,TRBD1,TRBV10-2,.,CASRGQYNEQFF,TGCGCCAGCCGGGGACAGTATAATGAGCAGTTCTTC
TRBJ2-5,TRBD2,TRBV6-5,.,CASSSGLALETQYF,TGTGCCAGCAGCTCGGGACTAGCTTTGGAGACCCAGTACTTC
TRBJ1-1,.,TRBV11-2,.,CASSPRVGNTEAFF,TGTGCCAGCAGCCCCAGGGTCGGGAACACTGAAGCTTTCTTT
TRBJ1-1,.,TRBV6-5,.,CASRGVTEAFF,TGTGCCAGCCGGGGGGTGACTGAAGCTTTCTTT
TRBJ2-7,.,TRBV6-5,.,CASSYSDRGDYEQYF,TGTGCCAGCAGTTACTCGGACAGAGGCGACTACGAGCAGTACTTC
TRBJ1-4,TRBD1,TRBV7-2,.,CASSLQGANLIGEKLFF,TGTGCCAGCAGCTTACAGGGGGCGAATTTGATTGGGGAAAAACTGTTTTTT
TRBJ2-3,TRBD2,TRBV4-2,.,CASSQDPSGTDTQYF,TGTGCCAGCAGCCAAGATCCTAGCGGAACAGATACGCAGTATTTT
TRBJ1-5,TRBD1,TRBV4-1,.,CASSQDDRGEGFNQPQHF,TGCGCCAGCAGCCAAGATGACAGGGGTGAAGGCTTCAATCAGCCCCAGCATTTT
TRBJ2-1,TRBD2,TRBV5-1,.,CASSLGTSGSLSYNEQFF,TGCGCCAGCAGCTTGGGGACTAGCGGGAGCCTATCCTACAATGAGCAGTTCTTC
TRBJ1-1,.,TRBV30,.,CAWTEWAANTEAFF,TGTGCCTGGACCGAGTGGGCAGCGAACACTGAAGCTTTCTTT
TRBJ2-7,TRBD1,TRBV7-9,.,CASSRAGGYEQYF,TGTGCCAGCAGCCGTGCAGGGGGCTACGAGCAGTACTTC
TRBJ2-6,TRBD1,TRBV28,.,CHIPGQVFSGANVLTF,TGTCATATTCCGGGACAGGTGTTCTCTGGGGCCAACGTCCTGACTTTC
TRBJ2-7,.,TRBV3-1/TRBV3-2,.,CASSQSGSVYEQYF,TGTGCCAGCAGCCAATCAGGGTCCGTCTACGAGCAGTACTTC
TRBJ2-5,TRBD2,TRBV4-1,.,CASSQAGSGRETQYF,TGCGCCAGCAGCCAAGCGGGTAGCGGGAGGGAGACCCAGTACTTC
TRBJ2-1,TRBD1,TRBV4-1,.,CASSQAGTGEQFF,TGCGCCAGCAGCCAGGCCGGGACAGGGGAGCAGTTCTTC
TRBJ1-2,.,TRBV6-5,.,CASSYGPGGYTF,TGTGCCAGCAGTTATGGTCCAGGGGGCTACACCTTC
TRBJ2-2,TRBD2,TRBV10-1,.,CASSVPLAGLNTGELFF,TGCGCCAGCAGTGTCCCCTTAGCGGGGCTGAACACCGGGGAGCTGTTTTTT
TRBJ2-4,.,TRBV5-1,.,CASSILPRDSLIAKNIQYF,TGCGCCAGCAGCATTCTCCCAAGGGACTCCTTAATAGCCAAAAACATTCAGTACTTC
TRBJ1-1,TRBD1,TRBV29-1,.,CSVGDRDAFF,TGCAGCGTGGGGGACAGGGACGCTTTCTTT
TRBJ2-7,TRBD1,TRBV27,.,CASSLLGTGGYEQYF,TGTGCCAGCAGTTTATTAGGGACAGGGGGCTACGAGCAGTACTTC
TRBJ1-5,.,TRBV19,.,CASRQRGERGQPQHF,TGTGCCAGTAGGCAACGGGGGGAAAGGGGCCAGCCCCAGCATTTT
TRBJ2-2,TRBD2,TRBV6-5,.,CASSFRLAGNTGELFF,TGTGCCAGCAGTTTTCGGCTAGCGGGAAACACCGGGGAGCTGTTTTTT
TRBJ1-2,TRBD1,TRBV28,.,CASRPGQAPFGYTF,TGTGCCAGCAGGCCGGGACAGGCCCCTTTCGGCTACACCTTC
TRBJ1-2,.,TRBV9,many,CASSVTVNYGYTF,TGTGCCAGCAGCGTTACAGTTAACTATGGCTACACCTTC
TRBJ2-3,TRBD1,TRBV19,.,CASSPYRGSDTQYF,TGTGCCAGTAGTCCTTACAGGGGATCCGATACGCAGTATTTT
TRBJ2-1,TRBD2,TRBV10-2,.,CASSDDSGSSYNEQFF,TGCGCCAGCAGTGATGATAGCGGGAGCTCCTACAATGAGCAGTTCTTC
TRBJ2-7,TRBD1,TRBV27,.,CASSQWSSRDRGVYEQYF,TGTGCCAGCTCCCAGTGGAGTTCCCGGGACAGGGGCGTCTACGAGCAGTACTTC
TRBJ1-4,.,TRBV28,.,CASSSGQYATNEKLFF,TGTGCCAGCAGTTCCGGACAGTATGCAACTAATGAAAAACTGTTTTTT
TRBJ2-7,TRBD1,TRBV6-6,.,CASSFSDRGNSYEQYF,TGTGCCAGCAGTTTCTCCGACAGGGGGAACTCCTACGAGCAGTACTTC
TRBJ2-1,.,TRBV3-1/TRBV3-2,.,CASSQVRNEQFF,TGTGCCAGCAGCCAAGTCAGGAATGAGCAGTTCTTC
TRBJ2-3,TRBD2,TRBV5-1,.,CASSSLGTSGSTDTQYF,TGCGCCAGCAGCTCCTTGGGGACTAGCGGGAGTACAGATACGCAGTATTTT
TRBJ2-1,TRBD2,TRBV5-1,.,CASSTRLAGGNEQFF,TGCGCCAGCAGCACCCGACTAGCGGGGGGGAATGAGCAGTTCTTC
TRBJ2-5,TRBD2,TRBV7-2,.,CASSPMPLAGAETQYF,TGTGCCAGCAGCCCCATGCCTTTAGCGGGAGCGGAGACCCAGTACTTC
TRBJ2-2,TRBD2,TRBV19,.,CASSDLAGGFRGGELFF,TGTGCCAGTAGTGATCTAGCGGGAGGGTTTCGAGGCGGGGAGCTGTTTTTT
TRBJ2-7,TRBD1,TRBV6-5,.,CASCSKGQPYEQYF,TGTGCCAGCTGTAGTAAGGGACAGCCTTACGAGCAGTACTTC
TRBJ1-1,.,TRBV6-2/TRBV6-3,.,CASSPSGLPFF,TGTGCCAGCAGCCCTTCAGGGTTACCTTTCTTT
TRBJ1-6,.,TRBV30,many,CAWMKQPNSPLHF,TGTGCCTGGATGAAACAGCCTAATTCACCCCTCCACTTT
TRBJ1-1,.,TRBV19,.,CATKWGEGVSEAFF,TGTGCCACAAAATGGGGGGAGGGGGTCTCTGAAGCTTTCTTT
TRBJ2-1,.,TRBV7-2,.,CASSPKLGQFF,TGTGCCAGCAGCCCCAAGCTTGGGCAGTTCTTC
TRBJ2-3,.,TRBV4-1,.,CASSQDGALPDTQYF,TGCGCCAGCAGCCAAGATGGGGCCCTACCAGATACGCAGTATTTT
TRBJ2-7,.,TRBV18,once,CASSPGIGTGTYEQYF,TGTGCCAGCTCACCGGGTATAGGAACGGGAACCTACGAGCAGTACTTC
TRBJ2-7,TRBD2,TRBV6-5,.,CASSYPTSGNGEQYF,TGTGCCAGCAGTTACCCGACTAGCGGGAATGGCGAGCAGTACTTC
TRBJ2-1,.,TRBV7-9,.,CASSLVVKIDEQFF,TGTGCCAGCAGCTTAGTCGTAAAAATCGATGAGCAGTTCTTC
TRBJ2-5,.,TRBV7-9,.,CASSSYGSQETQYF,TGTGCCAGCAGCTCGTACGGGAGCCAAGAGACCCAGTACTTC
TRBJ2-1,TRBD2,TRBV18,.,CASSPPGLAGFYNEQFF,TGTGCCAGCTCACCACCGGGACTAGCGGGTTTCTACAATGAGCAGTTCTTC
TRBJ2-1,TRBD2,TRBV24-1,.,CATSGGTSGRVSSYNEQFF,TGTGCCACCAGTGGCGGGACTAGCGGGAGGGTCAGCTCCTACAATGAGCAGTTCTTC
TRBJ1-1,.,TRBV10-2,.,CASRRYLLDTEAFF,TGCGCCAGCAGGCGATACCTCCTTGACACTGAAGCTTTCTTT
TRBJ1-1,.,TRBV5-1,.,CASSLGKTGFYETEAFF,TGCGCCAGCAGCTTGGGGAAAACAGGGTTTTATGAAACTGAAGCTTTCTTT
TRBJ2-7,TRBD1,TRBV11-2,.,CASSSLLGPGQGAEEQYF,TGTGCCAGCAGCTCACTACTTGGGCCGGGACAGGGGGCTGAAGAGCAGTACTTC
TRBJ2-5,TRBD2,TRBV19,.,CASSPESGILAGSVETQYF,TGTGCCAGTAGTCCTGAGAGTGGTATACTAGCGGGGTCGGTCGAGACCCAGTACTTC
TRBJ2-5,TRBD1,TRBV28,.,CASSVRQGAKETQYF,TGTGCCAGCAGTGTACGACAGGGGGCGAAAGAGACCCAGTACTTC
TRBJ2-1,.,TRBV7-9,.,CASSQYEQFF,TGTGCCAGCAGCCAGTATGAGCAGTTCTTC
TRBJ2-1,.,TRBV15,.,CATSRESSGLMGSEQFF,TGTGCCACCAGCAGAGAGTCATCGGGATTAATGGGGAGTGAGCAGTTCTTC